This TCR beta chain stems from a study of blood T cell repertoires in COVID-19. Study-wide context: COVID-19 samples, acute and convalescent, were from the United States, Italy and Spain. T cells, B-cell-depleted T cells, or PBMCs provided the cDNA or gDNA that served as material.

CDR1 SGHRS and CDR2 YFSETQ come from the germline V gene. V was pared by 1 base and J by 6 bases, with 13 bases between. The CDR3 contains 15 residues. As originally analysed: From reference gene primer amplification, estimates of nucleated cell counts were derived. Produced via immunoSEQ multiplex PCR; TCRdb's table is partial and in-frame only. The V and J calls and clone size come from that table; D and trimming were worked out from the DNA. The profile shows 90,000 to 120,000 clones, 82% of them singletons. The sample comprised peripheral blood. The sequence came from a man in his fifties or sixties with acute or convalescent COVID-19. The V call is TRBV5-1, the J call TRBJ2-2; D ambiguous. CDR3 protein: CASSLNPASPGELFF. The CDR3 DNA reads TGCGCCAGCAGCTTGAACCCAGCGAGTCCCGGGGAGCTGTTTTTT.